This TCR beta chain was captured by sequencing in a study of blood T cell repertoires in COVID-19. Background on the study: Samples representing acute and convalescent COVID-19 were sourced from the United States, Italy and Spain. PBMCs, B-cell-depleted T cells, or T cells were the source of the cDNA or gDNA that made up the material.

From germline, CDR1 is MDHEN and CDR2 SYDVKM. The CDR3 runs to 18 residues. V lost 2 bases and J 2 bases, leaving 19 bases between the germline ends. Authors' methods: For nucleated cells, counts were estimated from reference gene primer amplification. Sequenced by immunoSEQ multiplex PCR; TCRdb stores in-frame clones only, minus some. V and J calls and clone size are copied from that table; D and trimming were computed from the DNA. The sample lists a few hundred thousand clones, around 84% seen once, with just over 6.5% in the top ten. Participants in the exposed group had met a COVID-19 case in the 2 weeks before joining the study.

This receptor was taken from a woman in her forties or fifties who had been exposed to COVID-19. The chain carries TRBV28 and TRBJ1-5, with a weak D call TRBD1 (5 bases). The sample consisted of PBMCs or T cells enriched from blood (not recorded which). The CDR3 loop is CASSLVGRTLGGNQPQHF. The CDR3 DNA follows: TGTGCCAGCAGTTTAGTGGGGAGGACCCTGGGGGGCAATCAGCCCCAGCATTTT.